This passage covers 10 T cell receptor beta chains from one sample sequenced in a study of blood T cell repertoires in COVID-19. Using immunoSEQ multiplex PCR, the repertoire was profiled, and TCRdb retains in-frame clones only, with some absent. The sample carries 110,000 or so clones, under 85% recorded once. Material: peripheral blood. These receptors were collected from a woman aged 70-85 years with acute or convalescent COVID-19.

The chain employs TRBV19 and TRBJ1-5, with 7 bases fitting TRBD1. Germline V gene sequence: CDR1 LNHDA, CDR2 SQIVND (reference sequence). This CDR3 comprises 20 residues. V gave up 2 bases and J gave up 2 bases; unmatched junction bases: 18. The CDR3 here is CASSIWRNPGQRVGNQPQHF. The CDR3 DNA reads TGTGCCAGTAGTATATGGCGAAATCCGGGACAGCGAGTCGGCAATCAGCCCCAGCATTTT. The variable domain in full, with the rest retrieved from reference TRBV19 and TRBJ1-5, is DGGITQSPKYLFRKEGQNVTLSCEQNLNHDAMYWYRQDPGQGLRLIYYSQIVNDFQKGDIAEGYSVSREKKESFPLTVTSAQKNPTAFYLCASSIWRNPGQRVGNQPQHFGDGTRLSIL.

The V gene is TRBV6-5, the J gene TRBJ1-2; 9 bases map to TRBD1. The CDR3 length is 16 residues. The germline V gene has CDR1 MNHEY and CDR2 SVGAGI. J lost 3 bases, V lost 2 bases, and 7 bases had no gene match. The chain's CDR3 is CASSYDPGTGYYGYTF. CDR3 DNA sequence: TGTGCCAGCAGTTACGACCCCGGGACAGGGTACTATGGCTACACCTTC.

The rearrangement uses TRBV5-5 and TRBJ2-7, with 8 nucleotides matching TRBD1. Germline CDR1 reads SGHKS; CDR2 reads YYEKEE (reference sequence). The CDR3 has 12 amino acids. The J segment lost 7 bases and the V segment lost 2 bases, leaving 2 bases of the junction unmatched. The CDR3 reads CASSFYRGEQYV. The CDR3 bases are TGTGCCAGCAGCTTTTACAGGGGGGAGCAGTACGTC.

This clone was seen once. The chain employs TRBV28 and TRBJ2-1; 12 positions agree with TRBD1. The V gene end was trimmed by 6 bases and the J gene end by 10 bases; junction bases not matched to a gene: 10. Germline assignment: CDR1 MDHEN and CDR2 SYDVKM. The CDR3 is made up of 15 amino acids. CDR3 sequence (DNA): TGTGCCAGCAGATGGGACAGGGGGCCTCGGCGAGAGCAGTTCTTC. Translated, it gives CASRWDRGPRREQFF.

This chain joins TRBV6-5 and TRBJ2-7; 8 nucleotides align to TRBD1. This CDR3 comprises 15 residues. Germline V gene sequence: CDR1 MNHEY, CDR2 SVGAGI. J gave up 3 bases and V 6 bases, and 10 bases lay outside the gene matches. The CDR3 loop reads CASSRSGGVNYEQYF. The CDR3, as DNA: TGTGCCAGCAGCCGCTCAGGGGGCGTGAACTACGAGCAGTACTTC.

V gene TRBV27 combines with J gene TRBJ2-1; 8 nucleotides align to TRBD1. Germline V CDR1 and CDR2: MNHEY, SMNVEV (reference sequence). V trimming: 8 bases; J trimming: 9 bases; junction bases outside the gene matches: 12. The CDR3 has 14 residues. For the CDR3, the DNA is TGTGCCAGCGCGAGACAGGGGTATTCGGGTGAGCAGTTCTTC. This translates into CASARQGYSGEQFF.

The genes are TRBV7-9 and TRBJ2-5; D perhaps matches TRBD2 (5 bases). Trimming took 10 bases from V and 1 from J, leaving 16 bases between them. The CDR3 is 14 residues long. The germline CDR1 and CDR2 sequences are SEHNR and FQNEAQ (reference sequence). The CDR3 bases are TGTGCCATCCTAGGGATGAGGGTCCAAGAGACCCAGTACTTC. Its protein product is CAILGMRVQETQYF. The variable domain in full, with the rest retrieved from reference TRBV7-9 and TRBJ2-5, is DTGVSQNPRHKITKRGQNVTFRCDPISEHNRLYWYRQTLGQGPEFLTYFQNEAQLEKSRLLSDRFSAERPKGSFSTLEIQRTEQGDSAMYLCAILGMRVQETQYFGPGTRLLVL.

The CDR3 region is CAWGPGGNQPQHF. DNA for the CDR3: TGTGCCTGGGGCCCCGGGGGCAATCAGCCCCAGCATTTT. The chain recombines TRBV30 with TRBJ1-5; D gene ambiguous. The CDR3 consists of 13 residues. CDR1 is GTSNPN and CDR2 is SVGIG in the germline V gene (reference sequence). V was clipped by 5 bases and J by 2 bases, with 10 bases between them.

The gene calls are TRBV19 and TRBJ1-5; D ambiguous. The CDR3 sequence is 12 residues long. Germline V lookup: CDR1 LNHDA, CDR2 SQIVND (reference sequence). V lost 4 bases and J 7 bases, leaving 8 bases between the germline ends. CDR3 in amino acids: CASSTRVQPQHF. CDR3 DNA sequence: TGTGCCAGTAGTACGCGGGTACAGCCCCAGCATTTT.

This rearrangement joins TRBV6-5 to TRBJ1-2; D is unclear. The germline V gene encodes CDR1 MNHEY and CDR2 SVGAGI. This CDR3 is built from 16 residues. V was pared by 2 bases and J by 6 bases, with 19 bases between. This CDR3 is CASSYVGVYGGDGYTF. In nucleotides, the CDR3 is TGTGCCAGCAGTTACGTCGGAGTATATGGAGGTGATGGCTACACCTTC.